Described below is a single T cell receptor (beta chain) sequence and its context. The data were obtained in a study of T cell changes during pregnancy in multiple sclerosis. The data were produced by immunoSEQ multiplex PCR, yet TCRdb's version contains in-frame clones alone and is incomplete. Of just under 35,000 clones in the sample, under 95% were seen once. Trimming at V came to 4 bases and at J to 2 bases, leaving 11 bases not matched to a gene. The CDR3 runs 17 residues. The V gene's germline CDR1 is MDHEN and CDR2 SYDVKM. The input for sequencing was peripheral blood, taken in the second trimester of pregnancy. The chain joins TRBV28 to TRBJ1-5; 7 nucleotides agree with TRBD1. The origin of this receptor is a female donor in good health, enrolled as a control in a pregnancy study. Here the CDR3 DNA reads TGTGCCAGCAGTTACGCCTTCGGTACAGGGGGCAATCAGCCCCAGCATTTT. It specifies CASSYAFGTGGNQPQHF.